What follows describes a single T cell receptor beta chain. Its antigen is not known. The germline V gene has CDR1 SSHAT and CDR2 FNYEAQ (reference sequence). The trim removed 1 base at V and 7 bases at J, leaving 0 bases unmatched. The CDR3 has 13 amino acids. The data derive from a study of T-cell reconstitution after alpha-beta-depleted transplantation in children. The authors prepared the TCRbeta library with unique molecular identifiers. TCRdb independently ran MiXCR on the PCR reads; one entry per CDR3 protein. The table has some 110,000 distinct CDR3 sequences, around a tenth seen once; the top ten hold 30% to 35%. Study-level results: Once a year had passed after transplant, T-cell counts and diversity came mostly from newly produced T cells.

V is TRBV7-7 and J is TRBJ2-5, with TRBD1 matching over 10 bases. This receptor was taken from a boy under 10 years old with acute lymphoblastic leukemia, due to receive a stem cell transplant. The sequences come from PBMCs, collected before TCRalphabeta/CD19-depleted stem cell transplant. This CDR3 is CASSLGQGATQYF. CDR3 sequence (DNA): TGTGCCAGCAGCTTAGGACAGGGGGCGACCCAGTACTTC.